The 8 T cell receptor beta chains below all came from one sample that was sequenced in a study of blood T cell repertoires in COVID-19. Clones were sequenced by immunoSEQ multiplex PCR, and TCRdb holds only the in-frame ones, with some missing. The data contain about 260,000 clones, 85% to 90% of them singletons. The sequencing sample was made of PBMCs or T cells enriched from blood (not recorded which). The receptors here all came from a man over 45 who had been exposed to COVID-19.

The chain couples TRBV5-1 to TRBJ1-4; TRBD1 might be the D (6 bases). CDR1 and CDR2 (germline): SGHRS, YFSETQ. This CDR3 has 13 amino acids. V lost 3 bases and J lost 10, with 13 bases in between. The CDR3 spells CASSSQGIGKLFF. The CDR3 nucleotides read TGCGCCAGCAGCTCACAGGGAATTGGAAAACTGTTTTTT.

This clone was found once. Other DNA sequences of this sample code for an identical CDR3. This rearrangement joins TRBV19 to TRBJ1-2; TRBD1 aligns across 9 bases. CDR1 is LNHDA and CDR2 is SQIVND in the germline V gene (reference sequence). The CDR3 covers 15 residues. The trim removed 3 bases at V and 2 bases at J, leaving 4 bases unmatched. The DNA for the CDR3 is TGTGCCAGTAGTATTTCGACAGGGGGAAACTATGGCTACACCTTC. Encoded protein: CASSISTGGNYGYTF.

The chain recombines TRBV28 with TRBJ1-5; D perhaps matches TRBD1 (6 bases). CDR3 length: 16 residues. With 3 bases removed from V and 0 bases from J, the gap between germline ends came to 12 bases. Germline V lookup: CDR1 MDHEN, CDR2 SYDVKM. CDR3 DNA sequence: TGTGCCAGCAGTTTCAGCGGACAGTATAGCAATCAGCCCCAGCATTTT. This translates into CASSFSGQYSNQPQHF.

The rearrangement links TRBV4-1 to TRBJ1-6; D may be TRBD1 (6 bases). The CDR3 spans 19 residues. CDR1 MGHRA and CDR2 YSYEKL come from the germline V gene. The V end was cut by 0 bases, the J end by 9 bases, with 24 bases between. Here the CDR3 reads CASSQDIRGAQGAASPLHF. The CDR3 coding sequence is TGCGCCAGCAGCCAAGATATCCGGGGGGCCCAAGGGGCCGCTTCACCCCTCCACTTT.

The chain employs TRBV5-1 and TRBJ2-7, with D possibly TRBD2 on 6 matching bases. V was clipped by 4 bases and J by 3 bases, with 17 bases between them. This CDR3 region has 15 residues. Germline V gene lookup returns CDR1 SGHRS and CDR2 YFSETQ. This CDR3 is CASSKLPGLDYEQYF. The CDR3, as DNA: TGCGCCAGCAGCAAATTACCGGGACTCGACTACGAGCAGTACTTC.

The chain employs TRBV7-8 and TRBJ1-6; 8 nucleotides line up with TRBD1. The CDR3 has 15 amino acids. V shed 4 bases and J 7 bases; nucleotides not matched to a gene: 6. CDR1 SGHVS and CDR2 FQNEAQ come from the germline V gene. CDR3 loop: CASSSRQGYNSPLHF. In DNA form, the CDR3 reads TGTGCCAGCAGCTCGCGACAGGGGTACAATTCACCCCTCCACTTT.

This clone was seen only once. The chain has TRBV3-1 (or the pseudogene TRBV3-2) and TRBJ1-1; D is possibly TRBD1 (6 bases). Germline values: CDR1 LGHDT, CDR2 YNNKEL (reference sequence). V gave up 2 bases and J gave up 4 bases, with 8 bases separating them. The CDR3 runs to 13 residues. CDR3 in amino acids: CASSQLQGTEAFF. CDR3 coding DNA: TGTGCCAGCAGCCAATTACAGGGCACTGAAGCTTTCTTT.

The chain combines TRBV11-3 with TRBJ2-4, with TRBD1 matching over 7 bases. The CDR3 contains 17 residues. J was trimmed by 0 bases and V by 1 base; bases with no gene match: 6. CDR1 and CDR2 from the germline V gene are SGHNT and YENEEA. The CDR3 DNA reads TGTGCCAGCAGCTTAGGCGGACAGGCCCTAGCCAAAAACATTCAGTACTTC. Translating it yields CASSLGGQALAKNIQYF. The variable domain in full, completed from reference TRBV11-3 and TRBJ2-4, reads EAGVVQSPRYKIIEKKQPVAFWCNPISGHNTLYWYLQNLGQGPELLIRYENEEAVDDSQLPKDRFSAERLKGVDSTLKIQPAELGDSAVYLCASSLGGQALAKNIQYFGAGTRLSVL.